These T cell receptor beta chains were read from a single sample in a study of PD-L1 blockade in urothelial cancer. Profiled with immunoSEQ multiplex PCR; TCRdb holds only in-frame clones, not every one. The data hold 130,000 or so clones, with about four fifths observed a single time. The sequencing here drew on PBMCs, taken around atezolizumab (anti-PD-L1) treatment. The origin of the receptors is a man between 50 and 59 years old with urothelial cancer. Each CDR3 is given with its conserved first and last residue. The D gene is left open where the match is weak. The size of a clone is reported for some rows only, either as once, few or many, or as a class for expanded clones.

j_gene: TRBJ2-3; abundance: once; v_gene: TRBV9; d_gene: TRBD2; CDR3nt: TGTGCCAGCAGCCCCAGCGGGGACCGAGATACGCAGTATTTT; CDR3aa: CASSPSGDRDTQYF
j_gene: TRBJ1-6; abundance: few; v_gene: TRBV30; d_gene: TRBD1; CDR3nt: TGTGCCCTCCGTCGGGGACAGGGGTTGGGGACCTATAATTCACCCCTCCACTTT; CDR3aa: CALRRGQGLGTYNSPLHF
j_gene: TRBJ2-1; abundance: few; v_gene: TRBV27; d_gene: TRBD2; CDR3nt: TGTGCCAGCAGTTTAGGGAGCGGGAGGCCTTACAATGAGCAGTTCTTC; CDR3aa: CASSLGSGRPYNEQFF
j_gene: TRBJ2-7; abundance: -; v_gene: TRBV27; d_gene: -; CDR3nt: TGTGCCAGCAGTTTTGGGGGGGCCTTTTACGAGCAGTACTTC; CDR3aa: CASSFGGAFYEQYF
j_gene: TRBJ1-2; abundance: -; v_gene: TRBV7-9; d_gene: TRBD1; CDR3nt: TGTGCCAGCAGCTTAGGGGACAGGGACCTTATAGAGGGCTACACCTTC; CDR3aa: CASSLGDRDLIEGYTF
j_gene: TRBJ1-6; abundance: -; v_gene: TRBV6-5; d_gene: TRBD1; CDR3nt: TGTGCCAGCAGTTCAGGGGGTCGATACTCACCCCTCCACTTT; CDR3aa: CASSSGGRYSPLHF
j_gene: TRBJ2-1; abundance: -; v_gene: TRBV19; d_gene: -; CDR3nt: TGTGCCAGTAGCCCTAGTTTCACCCGTAATGAGCAGTTCTTC; CDR3aa: CASSPSFTRNEQFF
j_gene: TRBJ2-2; abundance: few; v_gene: TRBV6-5; d_gene: TRBD2; CDR3nt: TGTGCCAGCAGTTACTGGACTAGCGGGAGCACCGGGGAGCTGTTTTTT; CDR3aa: CASSYWTSGSTGELFF
j_gene: TRBJ1-6; abundance: -; v_gene: TRBV6-4; d_gene: -; CDR3nt: TGTGCCAGCAGTGGGAGCCCCGGGAATTCACCCCTCCACTTT; CDR3aa: CASSGSPGNSPLHF
j_gene: TRBJ2-1; abundance: -; v_gene: TRBV5-4; d_gene: TRBD2; CDR3nt: TGTGCCAGCAGTGTCCTTGGGAGCGGGAGTTTCAATGAGCAGTTCTTC; CDR3aa: CASSVLGSGSFNEQFF
j_gene: TRBJ2-5; abundance: -; v_gene: TRBV6-5; d_gene: TRBD1; CDR3nt: TGTGCCAGCACCAAAGACAGGGGGCGCTTTGAGACCCAGTACTTC; CDR3aa: CASTKDRGRFETQYF
j_gene: TRBJ2-7; abundance: -; v_gene: TRBV11-2; d_gene: -; CDR3nt: TGTGCCAGCAAAAAGTCCGGTATCGACGAGCAGTACTTC; CDR3aa: CASKKSGIDEQYF
j_gene: TRBJ2-1; abundance: -; v_gene: TRBV19; d_gene: TRBD2; CDR3nt: TGTGCCAGTAGTCTCGGGACTAGCGGGAGGGTGTACAATGAGCAGTTCTTC; CDR3aa: CASSLGTSGRVYNEQFF
j_gene: TRBJ1-1; abundance: -; v_gene: TRBV30; d_gene: -; CDR3nt: TGTGCCTGGAGTCGCATGGGCCCGGCACAGGGAGCAGCTTTCTTT; CDR3aa: CAWSRMGPAQGAAFF
j_gene: TRBJ2-3; abundance: few; v_gene: TRBV27; d_gene: -; CDR3nt: TGTGCCAGCACCCCCCTAGGAGTCCGGGATACGCAGTATTTT; CDR3aa: CASTPLGVRDTQYF
j_gene: TRBJ1-1; abundance: -; v_gene: TRBV9; d_gene: -; CDR3nt: TGTGCCAGCAGCCAGATGAACACTGAAGCTTTCTTT; CDR3aa: CASSQMNTEAFF
j_gene: TRBJ1-4; abundance: -; v_gene: TRBV19; d_gene: -; CDR3nt: TGTGCCAGTAGTATCTCCAGTGCAACTAATGAAAAACTGTTTTTT; CDR3aa: CASSISSATNEKLFF
j_gene: TRBJ2-1; abundance: -; v_gene: TRBV5-1; d_gene: -; CDR3nt: TGCGCCAGCAGCTTGGGAGGGAGCGGGCCCTACAATGAGCAGTTCTTC; CDR3aa: CASSLGGSGPYNEQFF
j_gene: TRBJ2-1; abundance: -; v_gene: TRBV28; d_gene: TRBD2; CDR3nt: TGTGCCAGCAGTTTGAGTGGGACTAAGGGGAAGCGGCAGTTCTTC; CDR3aa: CASSLSGTKGKRQFF
j_gene: TRBJ2-7; abundance: -; v_gene: TRBV28; d_gene: TRBD1; CDR3nt: TGTGCCAGCAGTCTCGGGACAGGGCCCTCCTACGAGCAGTACTTC; CDR3aa: CASSLGTGPSYEQYF
j_gene: TRBJ1-2; abundance: -; v_gene: TRBV4-1; d_gene: -; CDR3nt: TGCGCCAGCAGCCAAGTGGGTCAGGTCCGCGGCTACACCTTC; CDR3aa: CASSQVGQVRGYTF
j_gene: TRBJ1-4; abundance: -; v_gene: TRBV18; d_gene: TRBD1; CDR3nt: TGTGCCAGCTCTCCAGGACAGGCAAATGAAAAACTGTTTTTT; CDR3aa: CASSPGQANEKLFF